What follows describes a single T cell receptor beta chain. Its antigen remains undetermined. The record has no base qualities; no much larger clone is one base away. These data are taken from a study of shared clonotypes between healthy human individuals (TCRdb year 2020). Regarding the complete study: A couple of women and a few men aged 18 to 49 years were included in the cohort. Per donor, three plates each were used for CD4 naive and CD4 memory, two for CD8 naive, and one for CD8 memory. To estimate repertoire size and how much clonotype sharing occurs between individuals, the study deeply sequenced the blood TCR repertoires of 5 or 6 healthy adults. Libraries were prepared and TCR repertoires were sequenced by different laboratories using diverse techniques, in order to increase sequencing depth and limit assay-specific biases. Leukapheresis yielded between about 0.8 and 8.9 billion PBMCs per donor.

From cysteine to phenylalanine, the CDR3 is 13 amino acids long. Left in the record is the CDR3 DNA by itself, 39 bases read in frame from the first base. CDR1 and CDR2 were assigned from the germline V gene as SGHAT and FQNNGV. V was cut back by 11 bases and J by 7 bases, leaving a gap of 18 bases between them. Using the deep immunoSEQ assay, TCR CDR3 regions were amplified from genomic DNA by multiplex PCR. Genomic DNA extracted from each cell subset was distributed evenly over all wells of several immunoSEQ 96-well plates, and each plate served as one replicate. For sorted subsets, approximately 0.2 ug of genomic DNA, equivalent to 25,000 to 35,000 T cell genomes, went into each replicate PCR. Purified libraries were measured with a Qubit 3.0 fluorometer, size-checked on a Bioanalyzer 2100, and measured again with the KAPA Library Quantification kit. Every immunoSEQ 96-well plate was sequenced on a separate single-read 150-cycle Illumina NextSeq 550 flow cell. In the source study's methods: Because only junctional sequences without quality scores were contained in the immunoSEQ output, filtering matching that applied to full-length reads could not be performed. Sequences were annotated with PyIR, a Python wrapper for IgBLAST v1.9, and V/J genes and CDR3 were assigned using IMGT germline references. Any read was removed if the V/J assignment was weak (E-value above 1e-6), the CDR3 was missing, or the read contained stop codons, out-of-frame junctions, or ambiguous translated residues. V3J clonotypes were defined by identical inferred V gene, J gene, and CDR3 amino acid sequence. To compute the percentage overlap between repertoires, the number of shared unique clonotypes was divided by the size of the smaller repertoire. RTK rarefaction, the Chao1 estimator, and Recon v2.1 estimates of unobserved clonotypes were used to assess repertoire richness. Generation probabilities for all TCRbeta clonotypes obtained by the gDNA method from a few donors were computed using OLGA. TCRdb re-hosts the immuneACCESS table, in-frame sequences only. Its copies lack some clones; in the studies checked, an unresolved V gene accounts for under half of them, and the cause for the rest is not known. The DNA gave D and trimming, while V, J and clone size come from that table. Within this sample are 2 million to 2.5 million clones, with approximately 93% of them counted one time only. The ten largest clones represent 0.35% to 0.45% of the sample.

The donors were healthy, HIV-negative adults with no recently reported acute infections or vaccinations. Every donor was a Caucasian adult living in Nashville, Tennessee, USA. CD4+ T cells were enriched through magnetic negative selection, after which naive cells were positively selected on CD45RA and the remaining negative fraction served as the memory subset. After blood collection by leukapheresis, PBMCs were isolated using Ficoll-Histopaque density gradient centrifugation and then cryopreserved in the vapor phase of liquid nitrogen. Purity and quantity of every magnetically sorted T cell population were checked by analytical flow cytometry. Each sorted fraction had its genomic DNA isolated and then quantified by UV absorbance on a Nanodrop 2000c. Paper-wide results and their limitations: When a handful of donors were compared, the shared fraction of clonotypes was 5% to 6.5% for naive CD4, approximately 3.5% for naive CD8, 2% to 2.5% for memory CD4, and roughly 0.4% for memory CD8. Naive subsets generally had larger estimated clonotype richness than memory subsets did. Incomplete sequencing was indicated by rarefaction of sorted-subset datasets, despite the large sequencing depth. Based on pairwise subsampling, the degree of clonotype sharing among donors was expected to be affected by sequencing depth. Because the study included a small number of donors, the genetic and exposure-history diversity represented was limited. Clonotypes shared by all four sorted-subset donors showed higher generation probabilities than non-shared clonotypes. Sampling was restricted to blood, and TCR repertoires in tissue are likely to differ from TCR repertoires in blood.

The receptor comes from a man younger than 30 in good health. Some clones in this sample may be carry-over from other donors' samples. The chain couples TRBV11-2 to TRBJ2-4; TRBD2 might be the D gene, on 6 matching bases. The source material was naive CD4+ T cells from PBMCs. Reading the label with the study, this specimen's cell subset or site is: CD45RA+ positively selected. The nucleotide sequence reads as follows: TGTGCCGTCACGGCGGCGGGGAGGAACATTCAGTACTTC. Its protein is CAVTAAGRNIQYF.